The 25 T cell receptor beta chains presented below share a single source sample, sequenced in a study of blood T cell repertoires in COVID-19. The data were produced by immunoSEQ multiplex PCR, yet TCRdb's version contains in-frame clones alone and is incomplete. The table lists roughly 70,000 clones, about nine tenths of them singletons. Sequencing was performed on peripheral blood. All receptors derive from a human donor with active COVID-19. The donor label of this sample is uncertain.

The chain has TRBV19 and TRBJ2-1; 9 bases fit TRBD2. CDR1 and CDR2 (germline): LNHDA, SQIVND (reference sequence). V shed 0 bases and J 7 bases; nucleotides not matched to a gene: 4. The CDR3 loop spans 15 amino acids. The CDR3 DNA sequence: TGTGCCAGTAGTATAGATGCGGGAGGGTATAATGAGCAGTTCTTC. It is translated as CASSIDAGGYNEQFF.

This chain uses TRBV2 with TRBJ1-5; D possibly corresponds to TRBD1 (5 bases). Trimming shortened V by 4 bases and J by 6 bases, and 7 bases separated the two germline ends. The CDR3 spans 12 residues. Germline V gene sequence: CDR1 SNHLY, CDR2 FYNNEI. The CDR3 bases are TGTGCCAGCAGTGTCAGGGTTCAGCCCCAGCATTTT. Residues: CASSVRVQPQHF.

This sequence joins TRBV7-9 and TRBJ2-3, with D perhaps TRBD2 (5 bases). V was pared by 2 bases and J by 2 bases, with 11 bases between. Germline V lookup: CDR1 SEHNR, CDR2 FQNEAQ (reference sequence). The CDR3 covers 15 residues. CDR3: CASSLRGDFTDTQYF. The DNA of the CDR3 is TGTGCCAGCAGCTTACGGGGTGATTTCACAGATACGCAGTATTTT.

The rearrangement links TRBV28 to TRBJ1-3; TRBD1 matches at 8 bases. There are 17 residues in the CDR3. Germline V gene sequence: CDR1 MDHEN, CDR2 SYDVKM. With V trimmed by 7 bases and J by 4 bases, 15 bases remained unmatched. The CDR3 reads CASMFGLGQEAGNTIYF. The CDR3 nucleotides are TGTGCCAGCATGTTCGGGTTGGGACAGGAGGCAGGAAACACCATATATTTT.

In this sample, this clone turned up once. The chain couples TRBV10-3 to TRBJ1-1, with a tentative D call TRBD1 (5 bases). Trimming left V 2 bases short and J 0 bases short, with 10 bases between. Per germline, CDR1 ENHRY and CDR2 SYGVKD. This CDR3 comprises 15 residues. The CDR3: CAISEQGEVNTEAFF. The CDR3 DNA reads as TGTGCCATCAGTGAGCAGGGCGAGGTGAACACTGAAGCTTTCTTT.

The V and J genes are TRBV14 and TRBJ2-3, with D possibly being TRBD2 (5 bases). This CDR3 has 17 amino acids. V dropped 5 bases and J dropped 0 bases, with 18 bases sitting between them. Germline V lookup: CDR1 SGHDN, CDR2 FVKESK. The CDR3 nucleotides read TGTGCCAGCAGCTCTTGGGCAGAGGGCGGTAGCACAGATACGCAGTATTTT. Its protein is CASSSWAEGGSTDTQYF. Filled out from reference TRBV14 and TRBJ2-3, the complete variable domain reads EAGVTQFPSHSVIEKGQTVTLRCDPISGHDNLYWYRRVMGKEIKFLLHFVKESKQDESGMPNNRFLAERTGGTYSTLKVQPAELEDSGVYFCASSSWAEGGSTDTQYFGPGTRLTVL.

This chain connects TRBV27 to TRBJ1-4; 11 nucleotides align to TRBD1. This CDR3 is 16 amino acids long. After removal of 4 bases from V and 8 bases from J, the junction contained 9 bases not matched to a gene. Germline V lookup: CDR1 MNHEY, CDR2 SMNVEV (reference sequence). CDR3 region: CASSSNRDRGREKLFF. In nucleotides, the CDR3 is TGTGCCAGCAGTTCCAATAGGGACAGGGGGAGGGAAAAACTGTTTTTT.

This chain links TRBV2 with TRBJ1-2, with 9 bases identical to TRBD1. The germline V gene encodes CDR1 SNHLY and CDR2 FYNNEI. This CDR3 spans 13 amino acids. With V trimmed by 7 bases and J by 8 bases, 8 bases remained unmatched. Here the CDR3 DNA reads TGTGCCAGCATCGTTGGACAGGGGTTAGGCTACACCTTC. Translated, it gives CASIVGQGLGYTF.

The V call is TRBV12-3 or TRBV12-4, the J call TRBJ1-4; no reliable D call. V lost 6 bases and J lost 8, with 10 bases in between. The CDR3 loop spans 12 amino acids. The CDR3 DNA reads TGTGCCAGCAGGGGCCCCCGGGAAAAACTGTTTTTT. It yields the protein CASRGPREKLFF.

V gene TRBV7-3 combines with J gene TRBJ2-3, with TRBD2 identical over 9 bases. Trimming cost V 0 bases and J 0 bases; bases outside gene matches: 16. Germline CDR1 reads SGHTA; CDR2 reads FQGTGA. The CDR3 has 21 amino acids. CDR3 sequence (DNA): TGTGCCAGCAGCTTAACGGGGCGCTATAGCGGGAGACCCCTCAGCACAGATACGCAGTATTTT. It yields the protein CASSLTGRYSGRPLSTDTQYF.

The chain couples TRBV6-1 to TRBJ1-5; D remains unclear. V was pared by 4 bases and J by 2 bases, with 18 bases between. The CDR3 contains 17 residues. The germline gives CDR1 MNHNS, CDR2 SASEGT. CDR3 residues: CASSGVGWGVGNQPQHF. In DNA form, the CDR3 reads TGTGCCAGCAGTGGGGTGGGATGGGGAGTAGGCAATCAGCCCCAGCATTTT.

The CDR3: CASSFDTPRSGELFF. The CDR3 DNA follows: TGCGCCAGCAGCTTTGATACACCCAGAAGCGGGGAGCTGTTTTTT. The J gene is TRBJ2-2, the V gene TRBV5-1; D ambiguous. The length of the CDR3 is 15 residues. CDR1 and CDR2 (germline): SGHRS, YFSETQ. Between the trimmed V and J ends, which lost 2 bases and 7 bases, there was a span of 15 bases.

This rearrangement joins TRBV7-8 to TRBJ2-7, with 9 bases lining up with TRBD1. Per the germline V gene, CDR1 is SGHVS and CDR2 is FQNEAQ. This CDR3 is 14 amino acids long. V trimming: 5 bases; J trimming: 5 bases; junction bases outside the gene matches: 7. The CDR3 here is CASSQTGGIDEQYF. CDR3 nucleotides: TGTGCCAGCAGCCAGACAGGGGGTATCGACGAGCAGTACTTC.

This chain connects TRBV19 to TRBJ1-5, with D possibly matching TRBD1 (6 bases). CDR1 is LNHDA and CDR2 is SQIVND in the germline V gene (reference sequence). V was trimmed by 1 base and J by 10 bases, leaving 17 bases between them. This CDR3 spans 15 amino acids. The CDR3 DNA follows: TGTGCCAGTAGTATAGCTAGGACAGACATCAATCCCCAGCATTTT. Amino acids: CASSIARTDINPQHF.

The chain joins TRBV5-4 to TRBJ1-1; a possible D gene is TRBD1 (6 bases). Germline V CDR1 and CDR2: SGHNT, YYREEE (reference sequence). V lost 5 bases and J 1 base, leaving 9 bases between the germline ends. The length of the CDR3 is 13 residues. The CDR3 region is CASRPTGNTEAFF. DNA for the CDR3: TGTGCCAGCAGGCCGACAGGGAACACTGAAGCTTTCTTT.

The chain uses TRBV19 and TRBJ2-2, with 7 positions matching TRBD2. Germline trimming cut 7 bases from V and 6 bases from J; bases unmatched to any gene: 11. This CDR3 is built from 15 residues. From germline, CDR1 is LNHDA and CDR2 SQIVND (reference sequence). CDR3 sequence: CASTAERDFAGELFF. The CDR3 region has the DNA TGTGCCAGTACGGCTGAGCGGGACTTCGCCGGGGAGCTGTTTTTT. Filled out from reference TRBV19 and TRBJ2-2, the complete variable domain reads DGGITQSPKYLFRKEGQNVTLSCEQNLNHDAMYWYRQDPGQGLRLIYYSQIVNDFQKGDIAEGYSVSREKKESFPLTVTSAQKNPTAFYLCASTAERDFAGELFFGEGSRLTVL.

The chain combines TRBV11-3 with TRBJ1-5, with D unresolved. Trimming shortened V by 1 base and J by 7 bases, and 5 bases separated the two germline ends. Looked up from germline, CDR1 is SGHNT and CDR2 is YENEEA. This CDR3 contains 12 residues. The CDR3 nucleotides read TGTGCCAGCAGCTTAGCGGGACAGCCCCAGCATTTT. It encodes CASSLAGQPQHF.

V gene TRBV4-2 combines with J gene TRBJ1-5, with TRBD1 as a possible D gene (6 bases). Looked up from germline, CDR1 is LGHNA and CDR2 is YNFKEQ. The germline V and J ends were trimmed by 0 bases and 6 bases, with 15 bases remaining between them. CDR3 size: 16 residues. CDR3: CASSQEIGGGGQPQHF. CDR3 sequence (DNA): TGTGCCAGCAGCCAAGAGATAGGGGGGGGAGGTCAGCCCCAGCATTTT.

The gene calls are TRBV5-6 and TRBJ1-5; D may be TRBD1 (6 bases). Trimming left V 4 bases short and J 0 bases short, with 17 bases between. This CDR3 spans 17 amino acids. CDR1 and CDR2 (germline): SGHDT, YYEEEE. The CDR3 loop reads CASSRGRGIYSNQPQHF. The CDR3 nucleotides are TGTGCCAGCAGCCGCGGGAGGGGGATTTATAGCAATCAGCCCCAGCATTTT.

This clone occurred once. The chain couples TRBV23-1 to TRBJ2-7; 10 bases are shared with TRBD1. TRBV23-1 is designated an ORF whose function remains uncertain. The CDR3 totals 17 residues. J gave up 7 bases and V 2 bases, and 14 bases lay outside the gene matches. In DNA, the CDR3 is TGCGCCAGCAGTCAACTACCCCCGGGACAGGGGCGTTGGGAGCAGTACTTC. Translated: CASSQLPPGQGRWEQYF.

The chain employs TRBV28 and TRBJ1-5; 11 bases line up with TRBD1. Germline values: CDR1 MDHEN, CDR2 SYDVKM. The CDR3 spans 14 residues. V lost 7 bases, J lost 6 bases, and 5 bases stayed unmatched. The CDR3 protein is CASTDRGLGQPQHF. CDR3 bases: TGTGCCAGCACGGACAGGGGGCTGGGTCAGCCCCAGCATTTT.

This sequence joins TRBV10-3 and TRBJ2-5; TRBD2 matches 12 bases. The CDR3 loop spans 17 amino acids. CDR1 and CDR2 (germline): ENHRY, SYGVKD. V dropped 4 bases and J dropped 4; count of bases not matched to a gene: 10. CDR3 DNA sequence: TGTGCCATCAGTGGCTCTAGCGGGAGGGTCCAGGCAGAGACCCAGTACTTC. This gives the protein CAISGSSGRVQAETQYF.

This clone was counted only a few times. The rearrangement links TRBV27 to TRBJ1-6; 9 bases line up with TRBD1. The V gene end was trimmed by 5 bases and the J gene end by 9 bases; junction bases not matched to a gene: 2. The CDR3 totals 13 residues. Germline V gene data show CDR1 as MNHEY and CDR2 as SMNVEV (reference sequence). CDR3: CASSQDRGSPLHF. The CDR3 coding sequence is TGTGCCAGCAGTCAGGACAGGGGTTCACCCCTCCACTTT.

The CDR3 DNA reads as TGTGCCAGCAGCCTTGGACAGTATCAGCCCCAGCATTTT. It specifies CASSLGQYQPQHF. The chain employs TRBV3-1 (or the pseudogene TRBV3-2) and TRBJ1-5, with a weak D call TRBD1 (6 bases). Germline V gene data show CDR1 as LGHDT and CDR2 as YNNKEL (reference sequence). Trimming pared 4 bases from V and 5 bases from J, leaving 9 bases between. The CDR3 consists of 13 residues.

The V gene is TRBV5-6, the J gene TRBJ2-7, with D perhaps matching TRBD2 (5 bases). The CDR3 extends over 14 amino acids. Germline V gene data show CDR1 as SGHDT and CDR2 as YYEEEE. The V gene lost 4 bases and the J gene lost 5 bases, with 16 bases spanning the gap. The DNA of the CDR3 is TGTGCCAGCAGCCCGGCGGGCGGGTCCGACGAGCAGTACTTC. This encodes CASSPAGGSDEQYF.